The clone carrying this TCR beta chain was picked up many times. This CDR3 comprises 14 residues. V was clipped by 2 bases and J by 4 bases, with 11 bases between them. In germline, CDR1 is SGDLS, CDR2 YYNGEE. These data are taken from a study of T-cell memory formation after mild COVID-19. TCRdb ran MiXCR on the 5' RACE reads and lists one entry per CDR3 protein. The table shows tens of thousands of distinct CDR3 sequences, with about 12% occurring only once. The sample was PBMCs or a T cell subset sorted from them (not recorded which). The source of this sequence is an adult woman who had mild COVID-19 (a few samples of this study predate the infection). Cell type and time point are not known. The chain carries TRBV9 and TRBJ2-3; possible D gene TRBD2, 5 bases. This CDR3 reads CASSVQRGADTQYF. CDR3 DNA: TGTGCCAGCAGCGTGCAACGGGGAGCAGATACGCAGTATTTT.